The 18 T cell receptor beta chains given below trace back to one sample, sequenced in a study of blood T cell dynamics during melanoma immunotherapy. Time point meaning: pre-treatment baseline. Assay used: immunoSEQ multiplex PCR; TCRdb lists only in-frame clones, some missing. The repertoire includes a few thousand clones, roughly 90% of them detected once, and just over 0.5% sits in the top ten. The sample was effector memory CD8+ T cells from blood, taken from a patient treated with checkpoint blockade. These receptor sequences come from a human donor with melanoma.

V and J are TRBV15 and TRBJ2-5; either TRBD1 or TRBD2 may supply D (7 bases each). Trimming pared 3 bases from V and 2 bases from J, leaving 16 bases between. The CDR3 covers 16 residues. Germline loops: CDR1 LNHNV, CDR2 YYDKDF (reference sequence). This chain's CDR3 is CATSSPGGEKQETQYF. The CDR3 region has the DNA TGTGCCACCAGCAGCCCAGGGGGGGAAAAACAAGAGACCCAGTACTTC.

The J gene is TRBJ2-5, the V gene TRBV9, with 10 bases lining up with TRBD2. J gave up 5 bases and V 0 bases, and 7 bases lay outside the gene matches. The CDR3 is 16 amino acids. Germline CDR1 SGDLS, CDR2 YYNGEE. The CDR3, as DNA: TGTGCCAGCAGCGTAGAGGCTAGCGGGAGTGATGAGACCCAGTACTTC. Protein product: CASSVEASGSDETQYF.

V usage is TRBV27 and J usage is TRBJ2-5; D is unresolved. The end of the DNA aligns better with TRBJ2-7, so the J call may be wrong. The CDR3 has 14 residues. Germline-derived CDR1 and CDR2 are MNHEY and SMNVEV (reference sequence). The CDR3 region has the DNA TGTGCCAGCAGTTTAGGGCAGTTGAGCTACGAGCAGTACTTC. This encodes CASSLGQLSYEQYF.

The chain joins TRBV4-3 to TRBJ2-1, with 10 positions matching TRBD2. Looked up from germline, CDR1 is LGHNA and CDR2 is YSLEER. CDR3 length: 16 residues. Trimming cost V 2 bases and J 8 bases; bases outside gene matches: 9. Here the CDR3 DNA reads TGCGCCAGCAGCCAATGGGTGAGCGGGAGGGCCGATGAGCAGTTCTTC. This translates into CASSQWVSGRADEQFF.

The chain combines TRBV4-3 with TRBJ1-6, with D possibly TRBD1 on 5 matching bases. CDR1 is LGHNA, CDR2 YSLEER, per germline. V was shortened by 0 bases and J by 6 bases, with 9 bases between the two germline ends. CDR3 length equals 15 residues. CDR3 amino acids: CASSQDRGSNSPLHF. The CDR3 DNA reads TGCGCCAGCAGCCAAGATCGGGGCAGTAATTCACCCCTCCACTTT.

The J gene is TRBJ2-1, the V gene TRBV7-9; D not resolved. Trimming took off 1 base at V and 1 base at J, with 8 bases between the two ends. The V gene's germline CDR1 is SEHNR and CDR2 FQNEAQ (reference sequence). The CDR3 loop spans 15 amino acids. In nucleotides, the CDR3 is TGTGCCAGCAGCTTAGAGCGCGTATCCTACAATGAGCAGTTCTTC. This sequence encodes CASSLERVSYNEQFF.

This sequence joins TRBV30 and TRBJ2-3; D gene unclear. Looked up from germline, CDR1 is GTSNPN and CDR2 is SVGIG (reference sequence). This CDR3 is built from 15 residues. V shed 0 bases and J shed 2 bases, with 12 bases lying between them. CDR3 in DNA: TGTGCCTGGAGTGTGGCAGCCAGCGACACAGATACGCAGTATTTT. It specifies CAWSVAASDTDTQYF.

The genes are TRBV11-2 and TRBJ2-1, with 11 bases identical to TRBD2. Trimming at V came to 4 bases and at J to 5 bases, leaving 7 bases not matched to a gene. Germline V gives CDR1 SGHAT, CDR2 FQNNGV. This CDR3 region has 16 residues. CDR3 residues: CASSSPIAGGDNEQFF. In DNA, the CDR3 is TGTGCCAGCAGCTCCCCAATAGCGGGAGGGGACAATGAGCAGTTCTTC.

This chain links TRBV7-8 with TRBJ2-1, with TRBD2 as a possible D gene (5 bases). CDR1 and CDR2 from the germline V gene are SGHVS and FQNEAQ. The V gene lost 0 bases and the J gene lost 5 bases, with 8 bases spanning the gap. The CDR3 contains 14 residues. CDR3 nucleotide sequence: TGTGCCAGCAGCTTAGCGCTCGGGGACAATGAGCAGTTCTTC. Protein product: CASSLALGDNEQFF.

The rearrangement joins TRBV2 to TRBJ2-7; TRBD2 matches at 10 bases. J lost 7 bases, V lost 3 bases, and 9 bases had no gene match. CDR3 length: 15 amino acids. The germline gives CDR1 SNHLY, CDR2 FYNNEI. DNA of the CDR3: TGTGCCAGCAGTGAGGGTCCTAGCGGGAGAGATGAGCAGTACTTC. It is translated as CASSEGPSGRDEQYF.

CDR3 sequence: CAWNLGGTTYEQYF. In DNA, the CDR3 is TGTGCCTGGAACCTCGGCGGGACTACTTACGAGCAGTACTTC. The rearrangement uses TRBV30 and TRBJ2-7; 7 bases map to TRBD2. CDR3 length equals 14 residues. The V segment lost 4 bases and the J segment 4 bases; nucleotides outside the gene matches: 10. Germline values: CDR1 GTSNPN, CDR2 SVGIG (reference sequence).

The CDR3 spells CASSPRLAGETHTQYF. The CDR3 DNA reads as TGTGCCAGCAGTCCAAGACTAGCGGGAGAAACCCATACGCAGTATTTT. The genes are TRBV7-2 and TRBJ2-3, with 12 bases lining up with TRBD2. The CDR3 extends over 16 amino acids. The germline gives CDR1 SGHTA, CDR2 FQGNSA. Losses at the gene ends were 6 bases for V and 7 bases for J; bases not matched to a gene: 11.

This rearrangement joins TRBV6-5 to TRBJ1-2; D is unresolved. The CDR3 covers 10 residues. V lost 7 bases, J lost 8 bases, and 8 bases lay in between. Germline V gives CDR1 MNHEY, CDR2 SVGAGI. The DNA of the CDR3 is TGTGCCAGCAACCCCCGAGGCTACACCTTC. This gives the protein CASNPRGYTF.

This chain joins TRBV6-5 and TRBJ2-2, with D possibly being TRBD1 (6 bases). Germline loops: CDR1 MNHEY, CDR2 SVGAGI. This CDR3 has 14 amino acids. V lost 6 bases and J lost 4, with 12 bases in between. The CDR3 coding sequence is TGTGCCAGCAGACTACAGGGTTTCACCGGGGAGCTGTTTTTT. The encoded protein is CASRLQGFTGELFF.

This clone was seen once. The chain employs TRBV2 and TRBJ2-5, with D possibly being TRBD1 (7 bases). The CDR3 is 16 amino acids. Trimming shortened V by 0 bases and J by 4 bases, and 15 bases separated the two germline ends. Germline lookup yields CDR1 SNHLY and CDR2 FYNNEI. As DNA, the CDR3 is TGTGCCAGCAGTGAAGCGCTTCCGGAGGGGGCAGAGACCCAGTACTTC. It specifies CASSEALPEGAETQYF.

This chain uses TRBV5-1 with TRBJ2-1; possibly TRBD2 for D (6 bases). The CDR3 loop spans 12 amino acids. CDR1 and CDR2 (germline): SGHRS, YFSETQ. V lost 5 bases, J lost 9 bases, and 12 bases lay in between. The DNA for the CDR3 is TGCGCCAGCAGGGGGGAGGCGGGTGAGCAGTTCTTC. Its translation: CASRGEAGEQFF.

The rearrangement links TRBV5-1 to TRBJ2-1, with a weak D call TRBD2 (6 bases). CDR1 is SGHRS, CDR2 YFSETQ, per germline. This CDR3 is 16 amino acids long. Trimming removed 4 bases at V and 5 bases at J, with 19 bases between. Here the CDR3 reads CASSPAGGVVHNEQFF. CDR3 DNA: TGCGCCAGCAGCCCGGCGGGCGGGGTGGTTCACAATGAGCAGTTCTTC.

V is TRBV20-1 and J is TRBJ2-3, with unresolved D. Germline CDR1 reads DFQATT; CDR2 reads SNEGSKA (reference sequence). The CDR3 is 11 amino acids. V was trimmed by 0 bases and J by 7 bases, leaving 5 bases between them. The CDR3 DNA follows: TGCAGTGCTAGAGATGGGTATACGCAGTATTTT. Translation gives CSARDGYTQYF.